What follows are 18 T cell receptor beta chains derived from one specimen sequenced in a study of shared clonotypes between healthy human individuals (dated by TCRdb to the early 2020s). Receptors were amplified or captured by the immunoSEQ multiplex PCR assay. TCRdb re-hosts the immuneACCESS table, in-frame sequences only. Its copies lack some clones; in the studies checked, an unresolved V gene accounts for under half of them, and the cause for the rest is not known. This sample holds approximately 980,000 clones; less than 85% were observed only once. The leading ten clones occupy nearly 1.5% of the sample. Sequencing was performed on memory CD4+ T cells sorted from blood. The cell subset or site label here, explained by the study, means: CD45RA-negative fraction. The receptors were sampled from a man aged 18 to 30 in good health.

The chain joins TRBV11-3 to TRBJ2-2; unclear D gene. CDR1 and CDR2 (germline): SGHNT, YENEEA. The V gene lost 6 bases and the J gene lost 1 base, with 12 bases spanning the gap. This CDR3 is built from 15 residues. CDR3 DNA: TGTGCCAGCAGTTCAAGTCGCTTGAACACCGGGGAGCTGTTTTTT. It encodes CASSSSRLNTGELFF.

The rearrangement joins TRBV18 to TRBJ1-6; possible D gene TRBD1, 6 bases. CDR3 length: 16 amino acids. V gave up 4 bases and J gave up 10 bases, with 20 bases separating them. The germline V gene has CDR1 KGHSH and CDR2 LQKENI. DNA of the CDR3: TGTGCCAGCTCACTATCTCGGGGGCCCAAAGGATCACCCCTCCACTTT. This encodes CASSLSRGPKGSPLHF.

This rearrangement joins TRBV5-1 to TRBJ2-2, with TRBD2 matching 7 bases. The germline gives CDR1 SGHRS, CDR2 YFSETQ. The J segment lost 1 base and the V segment lost 5 bases, leaving 5 bases of the junction unmatched. The CDR3 runs 15 residues. The CDR3 here is CASSEREKNTGELFF. The CDR3 coding sequence is TGCGCCAGCAGTGAGCGGGAAAAGAACACCGGGGAGCTGTTTTTT.

This clone turned up a few times. The V gene is TRBV6-1, the J gene TRBJ2-2; 8 bases agree with TRBD1. The CDR3 has 15 residues. CDR1 is MNHNS, CDR2 SASEGT, per germline. The ends lost 6 bases at V and 6 bases at J; junction bases unmatched: 9. The CDR3, as DNA: TGTGCCAGCAGAGCTAAGACAGGGGCGGCCGGGGAGCTGTTTTTT. Translated, it gives CASRAKTGAAGELFF.

This clone was seen a handful of times. This chain connects TRBV30 to TRBJ2-5; D may be TRBD2 (6 bases). The J call may not be correct, given that the DNA end is closer to TRBJ2-7. The CDR3 spans 14 residues. Germline-derived CDR1 and CDR2 are GTSNPN and SVGIG (reference sequence). DNA of the CDR3: TGTGCCTGGAGTGCCGGGACTCACACCTACGAGCAGTACTTC. Translated, it gives CAWSAGTHTYEQYF.

V gene TRBV6-5 combines with J gene TRBJ2-5; 10 bases align to TRBD1. Germline values: CDR1 MNHEY, CDR2 SVGAGI. V shed 2 bases and J 4 bases; nucleotides not matched to a gene: 4. The CDR3 has 15 residues. The CDR3 region is CASSYGWTGGETQYF. CDR3 nucleotides: TGTGCCAGCAGTTACGGATGGACAGGGGGAGAGACCCAGTACTTC.

J is TRBJ2-2 and V is TRBV5-6; the D gene is possibly TRBD1 (5 bases). Germline V CDR1 and CDR2: SGHDT, YYEEEE. V lost 0 bases to trimming and J lost 5 bases, with 14 bases between them. The CDR3 sequence is 16 residues long. This chain's CDR3 is CASSLGGAPVTGELFF. CDR3 DNA sequence: TGTGCCAGCAGCTTGGGTGGGGCCCCGGTGACCGGGGAGCTGTTTTTT.

The V call is TRBV27, the J call TRBJ1-4, with TRBD1 matching over 9 bases. The CDR3 covers 15 residues. Germline CDR1 reads MNHEY; CDR2 reads SMNVEV (reference sequence). Trimming took 6 bases from V and 1 from J; bases not matched to a gene: 3. The CDR3 DNA sequence: TGTGCCAGCAGGGGACAGGGAGGAACTAATGAAAAACTGTTTTTT. The encoded protein is CASRGQGGTNEKLFF.

The genes are TRBV10-1 and TRBJ1-1; 8 nucleotides align to TRBD1. Germline V gene data show CDR1 as WNHNN and CDR2 as SYGVQD (reference sequence). The CDR3 is 16 residues long. After removal of 2 bases from V and 5 bases from J, the junction contained 10 bases not matched to a gene. CDR3 loop: CASSEAGDRFGTEAFF. In nucleotides, the CDR3 is TGCGCCAGCAGTGAGGCGGGGGACAGGTTTGGTACTGAAGCTTTCTTT.

The rearrangement uses TRBV7-9 and TRBJ2-3; the D gene is possibly TRBD2 (5 bases). The CDR3 is 16 residues long. Germline assignment: CDR1 SEHNR and CDR2 FQNEAQ (reference sequence). V was cut by 1 base and J by 0 bases, with 11 bases left in between. CDR3 in DNA: TGTGCCAGCAGCTTAGGCGGAGGTACTAGCACAGATACGCAGTATTTT. Its protein product is CASSLGGGTSTDTQYF.

The chain couples TRBV30 to TRBJ2-1; 9 positions match TRBD2. V dropped 2 bases and J dropped 6; count of bases not matched to a gene: 8. This CDR3 region has 15 residues. CDR1 is GTSNPN and CDR2 is SVGIG in the germline V gene (reference sequence). CDR3 loop: CAWSLSGSGRNEQFF. CDR3 DNA sequence: TGTGCCTGGAGTCTTAGCGGGAGCGGGCGCAATGAGCAGTTCTTC.

This clone has only one observation. CDR3 amino acids: CAWNLPTSGRFRDTQYF. The CDR3 region has the DNA TGTGCCTGGAACCTTCCGACTAGCGGGAGGTTCAGAGATACGCAGTATTTT. The chain couples TRBV30 to TRBJ2-3, with 13 positions matching TRBD2. Germline V gives CDR1 GTSNPN, CDR2 SVGIG (reference sequence). V trimming: 4 bases; J trimming: 5 bases; junction bases outside the gene matches: 12. The CDR3 sequence is 17 residues long.

This clone was detected only a few times. This same CDR3 is encoded by further DNA sequences in the sample. The chain combines TRBV10-1 with TRBJ1-2; D might be TRBD1 (6 bases). CDR1 and CDR2 from the germline V gene are WNHNN and SYGVQD (reference sequence). The CDR3 is 13 amino acids. The ends were cut back, 2 bases at V and 5 bases at J, with 9 bases in the middle. CDR3 amino acids: CASSENRAYGYTF. For the CDR3, the DNA is TGCGCCAGCAGTGAGAACAGGGCGTATGGCTACACCTTC.

This clone has just one count. A much larger clone lies one base from this, so it may be a read error. Other DNA sequences in this sample translate to the same CDR3. J is TRBJ1-5 and V is TRBV30; no reliable D call. The CDR3 consists of 16 residues. CDR1 is GTSNPN and CDR2 is SVGIG in the germline V gene (reference sequence). The CDR3 loop is CAWSVKGVAFNQPQHF. The CDR3 region has the DNA TGTGCCTGGAGTGTCAAGGGTGTCGCGTTTAATCAGCCTCAGCATTTT.

This clone came up a few times. The chain is built from TRBV27 and TRBJ2-1, with a tentative D call TRBD2 (6 bases). V was cut by 1 base and J by 7 bases, with 11 bases left in between. The length of the CDR3 is 14 residues. CDR1 is MNHEY and CDR2 is SMNVEV in the germline V gene (reference sequence). The DNA of the CDR3 is TGTGCCAGCAGTTTATTTATAGCGGCGAATGAGCAGTTCTTC. Amino acid sequence: CASSLFIAANEQFF.

The rearrangement joins TRBV5-1 to TRBJ2-1; TRBD2 matches 12 bases. This CDR3 has 16 amino acids. CDR1 and CDR2 from the germline V gene are SGHRS and YFSETQ. Losses at the gene ends were 4 bases for V and 8 bases for J; bases not matched to a gene: 10. Written as DNA, the CDR3 is TGCGCCAGCAGCCCCCAAAGACGACTAGCGGGAGATGAGCAGTTCTTC. Its protein product is CASSPQRRLAGDEQFF.

This clone was seen once. The V and J genes are TRBV29-1 and TRBJ1-2; D possibly corresponds to TRBD1 (5 bases). CDR1 SQVTM and CDR2 ANQGSEA come from the germline V gene. This CDR3 spans 14 amino acids. Trimming took 5 bases from V and 3 from J, leaving 16 bases between them. CDR3 region: CSVPRDGGHYGYTF. CDR3 DNA: TGCAGCGTTCCCAGGGACGGCGGACACTATGGCTACACCTTC.

The gene calls are TRBV5-1 and TRBJ2-5; possibly TRBD1 for D (6 bases). Germline CDR1 reads SGHRS; CDR2 reads YFSETQ. This CDR3 region has 14 residues. The V end lost 4 bases, the J end lost 7 bases, and 17 bases lay between the germline ends. DNA for the CDR3: TGCGCCAGCAGCCAGGACAGCAAACGGGGGACCCAGTACTTC. It codes for CASSQDSKRGTQYF.